This T cell receptor (beta chain) was profiled in a study of T cells in Graves' hyperthyroidism and ophthalmopathy. Broader study findings: Most thyroid clonotypes with frequency above 0.001 were detected in blood.

Thyroid ultrasound and orbital computed tomography, with clinical symptoms and serum thyroxine and TRAb, informed diagnoses. This clonotype was observed at least ten times. What it binds is unknown. The investigators amplified TCR beta CDR3 regions from RNA transcripts. The TCR CDR3 was amplified in a first-round RT-PCR using the HTBI primer set. From the multiplex PCR reads, TCRdb called clonotypes with MiXCR, one entry per CDR3 protein. The sample records approximately 700,000 distinct CDR3 sequences, about 15% being singletons. This receptor was obtained from a man in his late teens or twenties with Graves' hyperthyroidism. The sample comprised blood.

The CDR3 loop reads CASSFPFSGVIGEQFF. CDR3 sequence (DNA): TGTGCCAGCAGTTTTCCTTTTTCGGGAGTAATAGGTGAGCAGTTCTTC. The chain links TRBV12-3 or TRBV12-4 to TRBJ2-1, with D perhaps matching TRBD2 (6 bases). The CDR3 runs 16 residues. Between the trimmed V and J ends, which lost 3 bases and 9 bases, there was a span of 21 bases.